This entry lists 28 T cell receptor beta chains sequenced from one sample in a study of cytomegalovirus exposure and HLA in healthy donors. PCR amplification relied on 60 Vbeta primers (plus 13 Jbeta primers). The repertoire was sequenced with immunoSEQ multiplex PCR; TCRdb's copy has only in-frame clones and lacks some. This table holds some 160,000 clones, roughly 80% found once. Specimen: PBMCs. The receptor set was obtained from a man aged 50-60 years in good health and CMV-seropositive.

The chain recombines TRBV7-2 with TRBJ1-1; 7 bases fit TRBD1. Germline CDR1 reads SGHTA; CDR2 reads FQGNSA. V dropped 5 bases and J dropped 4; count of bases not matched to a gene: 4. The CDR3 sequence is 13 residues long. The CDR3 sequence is CASSPRGPTEAFF. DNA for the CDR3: TGTGCCAGCAGCCCGAGGGGGCCCACTGAAGCTTTCTTT.

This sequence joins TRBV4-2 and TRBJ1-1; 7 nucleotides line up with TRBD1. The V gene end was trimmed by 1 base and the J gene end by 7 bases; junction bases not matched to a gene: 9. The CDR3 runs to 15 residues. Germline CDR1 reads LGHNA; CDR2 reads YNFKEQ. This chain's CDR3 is CASSQVADREREAFF. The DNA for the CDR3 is TGTGCCAGCAGCCAAGTTGCCGACAGGGAGCGTGAAGCTTTCTTT.

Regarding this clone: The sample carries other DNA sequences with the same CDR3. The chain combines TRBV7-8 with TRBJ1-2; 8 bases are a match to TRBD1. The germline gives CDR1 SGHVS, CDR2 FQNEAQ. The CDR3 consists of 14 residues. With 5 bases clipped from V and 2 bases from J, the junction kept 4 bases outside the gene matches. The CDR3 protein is CASSPRTGNYGYTF. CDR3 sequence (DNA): TGTGCCAGCAGCCCCCGGACAGGGAACTATGGCTACACCTTC.

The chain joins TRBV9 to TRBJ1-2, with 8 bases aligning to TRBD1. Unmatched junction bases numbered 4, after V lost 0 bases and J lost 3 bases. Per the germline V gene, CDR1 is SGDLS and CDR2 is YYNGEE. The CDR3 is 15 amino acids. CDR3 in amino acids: CASSVGGQEDYGYTF. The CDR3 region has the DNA TGTGCCAGCAGCGTAGGGGGACAGGAGGACTATGGCTACACCTTC.

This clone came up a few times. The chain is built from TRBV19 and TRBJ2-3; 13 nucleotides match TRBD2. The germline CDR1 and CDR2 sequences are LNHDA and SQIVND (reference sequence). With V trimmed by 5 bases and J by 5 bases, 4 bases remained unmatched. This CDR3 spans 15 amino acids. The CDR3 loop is CASSLGTSGKDTQYF. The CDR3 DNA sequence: TGTGCCAGTAGTCTGGGGACTAGCGGGAAAGATACGCAGTATTTT.

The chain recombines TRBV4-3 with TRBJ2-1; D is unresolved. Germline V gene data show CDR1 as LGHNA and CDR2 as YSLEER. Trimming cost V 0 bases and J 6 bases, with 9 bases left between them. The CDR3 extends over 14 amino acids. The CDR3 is CASSQDALVNEQFF. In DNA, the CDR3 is TGCGCCAGCAGCCAAGACGCCCTAGTCAATGAGCAGTTCTTC.

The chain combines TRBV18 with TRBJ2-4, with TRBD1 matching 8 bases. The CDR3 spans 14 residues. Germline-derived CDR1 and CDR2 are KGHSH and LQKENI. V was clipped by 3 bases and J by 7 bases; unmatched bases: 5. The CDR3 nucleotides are TGTGCCAGCTCACCCATGGACAGGGCCAACATTCAGTACTTC. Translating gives CASSPMDRANIQYF.

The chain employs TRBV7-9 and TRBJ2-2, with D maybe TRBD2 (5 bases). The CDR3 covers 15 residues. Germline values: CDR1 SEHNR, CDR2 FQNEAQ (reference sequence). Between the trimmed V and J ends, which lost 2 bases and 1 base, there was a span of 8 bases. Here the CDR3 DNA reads TGTGCCAGCAGCTTAAAACTAGAGAACACCGGGGAGCTGTTTTTT. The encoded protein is CASSLKLENTGELFF.

In DNA form, the CDR3 reads TGTGCCAGCTCACAGGGACAGGGGGCAGCCACTGAAGCTTTCTTT. Translating gives CASSQGQGAATEAFF. The rearrangement joins TRBV18 to TRBJ1-1, with 12 bases identical to TRBD1. The CDR3 length is 15 residues. Losses at the gene ends were 4 bases for V and 4 bases for J; bases not matched to a gene: 4. Germline V lookup: CDR1 KGHSH, CDR2 LQKENI.

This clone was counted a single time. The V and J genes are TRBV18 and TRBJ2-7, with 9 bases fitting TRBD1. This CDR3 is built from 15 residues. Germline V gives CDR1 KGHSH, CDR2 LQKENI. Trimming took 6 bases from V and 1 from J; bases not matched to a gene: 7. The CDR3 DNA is TGTGCCAGCTCTTCCCTGGGACAGGGTTCCTACGAGCAGTACTTC. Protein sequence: CASSSLGQGSYEQYF. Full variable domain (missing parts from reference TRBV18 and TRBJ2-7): NAGVMQNPRHLVRRRGQEARLRCSPMKGHSHVYWYRQLPEEGLKFMVYLQKENIIDESGMPKERFSAEFPKEGPSILRIQQVVRGDSAAYFCASSSLGQGSYEQYFGPGTRLTVT.

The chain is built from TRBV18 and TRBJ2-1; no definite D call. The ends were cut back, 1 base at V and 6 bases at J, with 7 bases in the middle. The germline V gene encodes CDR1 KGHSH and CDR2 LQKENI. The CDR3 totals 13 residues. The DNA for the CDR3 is TGTGCCAGCTCACCACGGCAAACCAATGAGCAGTTCTTC. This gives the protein CASSPRQTNEQFF. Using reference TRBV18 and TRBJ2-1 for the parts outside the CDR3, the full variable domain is NAGVMQNPRHLVRRRGQEARLRCSPMKGHSHVYWYRQLPEEGLKFMVYLQKENIIDESGMPKERFSAEFPKEGPSILRIQQVVRGDSAAYFCASSPRQTNEQFFGPGTRLTVL.

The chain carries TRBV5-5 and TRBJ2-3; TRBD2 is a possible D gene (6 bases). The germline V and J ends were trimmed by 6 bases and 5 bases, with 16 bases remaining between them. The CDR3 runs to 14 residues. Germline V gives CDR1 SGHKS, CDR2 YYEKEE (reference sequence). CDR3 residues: CASNPGGGRDTQYF. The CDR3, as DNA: TGTGCCAGCAACCCTGGGGGAGGCAGAGATACGCAGTATTTT.

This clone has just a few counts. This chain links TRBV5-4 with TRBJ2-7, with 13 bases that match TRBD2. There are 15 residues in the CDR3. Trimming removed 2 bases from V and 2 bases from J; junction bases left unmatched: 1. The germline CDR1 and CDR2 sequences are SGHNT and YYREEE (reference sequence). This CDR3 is CASSFTSGGAYEQYF. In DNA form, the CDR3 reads TGTGCCAGCAGCTTTACTAGCGGGGGGGCCTACGAGCAGTACTTC. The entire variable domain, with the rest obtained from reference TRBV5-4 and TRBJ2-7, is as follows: ETGVTQSPTHLIKTRGQQVTLRCSSQSGHNTVSWYQQALGQGPQFIFQYYREEENGRGNFPPRFSGLQFPNYSSELNVNALELDDSALYLCASSFTSGGAYEQYFGPGTRLTVT.

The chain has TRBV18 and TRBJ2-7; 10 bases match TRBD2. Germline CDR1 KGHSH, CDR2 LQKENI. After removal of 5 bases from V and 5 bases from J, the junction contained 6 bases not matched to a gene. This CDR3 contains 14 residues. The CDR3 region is CASSDSGRVNEQYF. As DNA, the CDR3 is TGTGCCAGCTCAGACAGCGGGAGGGTTAACGAGCAGTACTTC.

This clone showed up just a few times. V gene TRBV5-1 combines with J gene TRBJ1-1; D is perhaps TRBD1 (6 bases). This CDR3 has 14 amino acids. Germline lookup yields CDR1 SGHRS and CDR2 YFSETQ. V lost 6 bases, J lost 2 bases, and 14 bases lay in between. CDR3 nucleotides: TGCGCCAGCACCCCGGGACAACCCAACACTGAAGCTTTCTTT. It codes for CASTPGQPNTEAFF.

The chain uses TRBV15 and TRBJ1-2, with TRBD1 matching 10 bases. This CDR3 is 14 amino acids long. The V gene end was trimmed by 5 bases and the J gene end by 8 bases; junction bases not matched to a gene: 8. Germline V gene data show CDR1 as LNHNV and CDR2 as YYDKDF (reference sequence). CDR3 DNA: TGTGCCACCAGCGTAGACAGGGGGCCTCGGGGCTACACCTTC. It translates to CATSVDRGPRGYTF.

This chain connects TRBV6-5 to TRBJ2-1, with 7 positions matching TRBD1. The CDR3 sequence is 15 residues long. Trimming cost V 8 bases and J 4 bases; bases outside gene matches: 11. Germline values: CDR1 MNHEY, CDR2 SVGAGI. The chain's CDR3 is CASATRDSSYNEQFF. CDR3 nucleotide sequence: TGTGCCAGCGCGACACGGGACAGCTCATACAATGAGCAGTTCTTC.

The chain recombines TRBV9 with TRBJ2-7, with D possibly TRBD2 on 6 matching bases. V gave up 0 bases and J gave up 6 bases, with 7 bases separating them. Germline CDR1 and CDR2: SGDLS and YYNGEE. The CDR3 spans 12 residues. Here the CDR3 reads CASSVAGSEQYF. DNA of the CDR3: TGTGCCAGCAGCGTAGCCGGGAGCGAGCAGTACTTC.

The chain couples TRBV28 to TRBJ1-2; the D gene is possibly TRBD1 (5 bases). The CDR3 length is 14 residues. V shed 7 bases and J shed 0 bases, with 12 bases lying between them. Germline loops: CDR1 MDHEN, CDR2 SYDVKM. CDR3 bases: TGTGCCAGCACACAGGACCGGGCTAACTATGGCTACACCTTC. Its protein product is CASTQDRANYGYTF.

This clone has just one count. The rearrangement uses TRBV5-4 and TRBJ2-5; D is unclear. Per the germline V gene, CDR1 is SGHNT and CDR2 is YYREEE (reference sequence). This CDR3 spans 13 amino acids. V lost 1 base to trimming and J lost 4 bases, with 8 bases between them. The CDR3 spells CASSLSRGETQYF. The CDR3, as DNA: TGTGCCAGCAGCTTGTCGAGAGGAGAGACCCAGTACTTC.

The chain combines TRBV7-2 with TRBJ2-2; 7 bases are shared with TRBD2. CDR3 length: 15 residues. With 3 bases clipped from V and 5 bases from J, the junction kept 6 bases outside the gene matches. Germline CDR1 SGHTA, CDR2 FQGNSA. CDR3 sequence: CASSLGGGRTGELFF. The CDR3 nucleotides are TGTGCCAGCAGCTTGGGGGGGGGAAGAACCGGGGAGCTGTTTTTT.

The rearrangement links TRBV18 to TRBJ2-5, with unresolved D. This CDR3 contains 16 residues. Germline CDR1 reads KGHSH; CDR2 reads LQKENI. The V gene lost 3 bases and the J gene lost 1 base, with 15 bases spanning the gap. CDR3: CASSPRRRTIQETQYF. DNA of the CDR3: TGTGCCAGCTCACCGCGCAGGCGAACGATCCAAGAGACCCAGTACTTC. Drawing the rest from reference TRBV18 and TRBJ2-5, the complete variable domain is NAGVMQNPRHLVRRRGQEARLRCSPMKGHSHVYWYRQLPEEGLKFMVYLQKENIIDESGMPKERFSAEFPKEGPSILRIQQVVRGDSAAYFCASSPRRRTIQETQYFGPGTRLLVL.

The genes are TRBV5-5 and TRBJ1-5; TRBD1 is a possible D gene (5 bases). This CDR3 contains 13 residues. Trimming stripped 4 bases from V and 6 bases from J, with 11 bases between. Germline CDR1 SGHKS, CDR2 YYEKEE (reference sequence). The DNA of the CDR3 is TGTGCCAGCAGCCCCTGGGGCTCTCAGCCCCAGCATTTT. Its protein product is CASSPWGSQPQHF.

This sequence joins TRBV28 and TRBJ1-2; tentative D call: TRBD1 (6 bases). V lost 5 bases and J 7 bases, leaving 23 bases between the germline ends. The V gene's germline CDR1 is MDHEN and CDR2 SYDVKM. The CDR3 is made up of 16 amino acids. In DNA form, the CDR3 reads TGTGCCAGCAGTCTAGGGGGGGCGGTTCCTTTACTTGGCTACACCTTC. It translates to CASSLGGAVPLLGYTF.

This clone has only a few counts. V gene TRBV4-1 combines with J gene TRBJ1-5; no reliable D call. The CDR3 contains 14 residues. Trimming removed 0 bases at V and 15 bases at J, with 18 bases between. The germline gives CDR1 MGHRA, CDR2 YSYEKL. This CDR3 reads CASSQDRGRSDLHF. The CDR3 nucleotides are TGCGCCAGCAGCCAAGATCGGGGTAGGTCGGATCTGCATTTT.

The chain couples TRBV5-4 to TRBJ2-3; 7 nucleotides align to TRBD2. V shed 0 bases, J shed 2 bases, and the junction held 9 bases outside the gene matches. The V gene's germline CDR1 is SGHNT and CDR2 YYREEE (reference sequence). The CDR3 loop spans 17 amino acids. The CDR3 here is CASSLDGERGNTDTQYF. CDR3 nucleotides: TGTGCCAGCAGCTTGGATGGGGAGCGGGGCAACACAGATACGCAGTATTTT.

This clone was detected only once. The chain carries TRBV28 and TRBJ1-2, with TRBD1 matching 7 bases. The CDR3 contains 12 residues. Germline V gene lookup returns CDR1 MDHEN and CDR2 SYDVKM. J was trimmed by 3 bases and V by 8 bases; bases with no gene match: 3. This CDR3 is CASERGHYGYTF. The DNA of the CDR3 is TGTGCCAGCGAGAGGGGGCACTATGGCTACACCTTC.

This chain's CDR3 is CASSSSSYEQYF. The CDR3 DNA is TGTGCCAGCAGCTCCAGTTCCTACGAGCAGTACTTC. This chain uses TRBV5-4 with TRBJ2-7; D is undetermined. Trimming removed 3 bases at V and 1 base at J, with 5 bases between. From germline, CDR1 is SGHNT and CDR2 YYREEE (reference sequence). The CDR3 runs 12 residues.